The T cell receptor (beta chain) described here comes from a study of shared clonotypes between healthy human individuals. The CDR3 covers 15 residues. V lost 3 bases and J lost 2, with 15 bases in between. CDR1 SGHNT and CDR2 YYREEE come from the germline V gene (reference sequence). The method was immunoSEQ multiplex PCR; TCRdb's version includes in-frame clones alone and lacks a portion of them. The repertoire holds 1,500,000 or so clones, with 96% as singletons. Only Caucasian adults living in Nashville, Tennessee served as donors. This rearrangement joins TRBV5-4 to TRBJ2-7, with D perhaps TRBD1 (7 bases). The sequence was collected from a man younger than 45 in good health. The sample comprised naive CD4+ T cells sorted from blood. Subset in this sample: CD45RA+ positively selected. CDR3: CASSYGGQRAYEQYF. CDR3 nucleotide sequence: TGTGCCAGCAGCTACGGGGGACAGCGGGCCTACGAGCAGTACTTC.